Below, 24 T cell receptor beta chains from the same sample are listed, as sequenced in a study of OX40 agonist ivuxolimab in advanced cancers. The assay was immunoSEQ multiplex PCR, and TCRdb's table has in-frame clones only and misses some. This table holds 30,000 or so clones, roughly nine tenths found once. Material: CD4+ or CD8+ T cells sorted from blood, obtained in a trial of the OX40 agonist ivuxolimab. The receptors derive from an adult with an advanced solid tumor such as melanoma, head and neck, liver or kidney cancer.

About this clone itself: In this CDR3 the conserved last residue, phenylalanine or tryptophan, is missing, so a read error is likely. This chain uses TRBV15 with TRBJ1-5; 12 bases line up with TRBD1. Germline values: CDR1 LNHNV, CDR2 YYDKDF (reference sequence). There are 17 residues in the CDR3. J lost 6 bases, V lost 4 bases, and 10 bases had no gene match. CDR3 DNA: TGTGCCACCAGCACGTCGGGGACAGGGGGCTTACTTCAGCCCCAGCATCTT. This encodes CATSTSGTGGLLQPQHL.

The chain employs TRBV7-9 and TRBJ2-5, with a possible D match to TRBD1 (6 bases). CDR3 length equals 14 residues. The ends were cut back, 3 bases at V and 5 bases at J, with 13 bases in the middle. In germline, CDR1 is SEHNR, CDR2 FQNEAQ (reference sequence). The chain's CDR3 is CASSFVGGVETQYF. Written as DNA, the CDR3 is TGTGCCAGCAGCTTTGTAGGGGGAGTGGAGACCCAGTACTTC.

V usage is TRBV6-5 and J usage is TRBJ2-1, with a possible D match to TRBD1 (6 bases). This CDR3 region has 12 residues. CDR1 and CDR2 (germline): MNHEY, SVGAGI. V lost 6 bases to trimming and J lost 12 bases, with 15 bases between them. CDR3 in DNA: TGTGCCAGCAGGGCAGGGGCTTTCGCGCAGTTCTTC. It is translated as CASRAGAFAQFF.

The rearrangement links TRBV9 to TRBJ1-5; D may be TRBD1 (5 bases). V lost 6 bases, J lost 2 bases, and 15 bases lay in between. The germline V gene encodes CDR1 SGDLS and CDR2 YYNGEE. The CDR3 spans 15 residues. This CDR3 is CASNRAGVGNQPQHF. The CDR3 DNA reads TGTGCCAGCAACCGTGCGGGGGTGGGCAATCAGCCCCAGCATTTT. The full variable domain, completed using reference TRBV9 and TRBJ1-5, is DSGVTQTPKHLITATGQRVTLRCSPRSGDLSVYWYQQSLDQGLQFLIQYYNGEERAKGNILERFSAQQFPDLHSELNLSSLELGDSALYFCASNRAGVGNQPQHFGDGTRLSIL.

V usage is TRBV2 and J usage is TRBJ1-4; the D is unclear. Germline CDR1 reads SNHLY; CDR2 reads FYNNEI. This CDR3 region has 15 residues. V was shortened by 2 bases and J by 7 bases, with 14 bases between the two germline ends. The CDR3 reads CASSERSPRSEKLFF. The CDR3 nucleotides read TGTGCCAGCAGTGAAAGGTCACCTCGATCTGAAAAACTGTTTTTT.

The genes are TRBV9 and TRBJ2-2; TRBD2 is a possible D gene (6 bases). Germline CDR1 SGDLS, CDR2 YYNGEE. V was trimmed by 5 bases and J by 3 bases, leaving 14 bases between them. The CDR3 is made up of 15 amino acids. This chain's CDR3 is CASRGRDGDTGELFF. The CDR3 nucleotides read TGTGCCAGCAGGGGGCGGGATGGTGACACCGGGGAGCTGTTTTTT.

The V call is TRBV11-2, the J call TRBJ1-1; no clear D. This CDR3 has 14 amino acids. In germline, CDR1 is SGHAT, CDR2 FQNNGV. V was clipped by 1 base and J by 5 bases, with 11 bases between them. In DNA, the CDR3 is TGTGCCAGCAGCTTAGTTCTATGGGGAACTGAAGCTTTCTTT. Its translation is CASSLVLWGTEAFF.

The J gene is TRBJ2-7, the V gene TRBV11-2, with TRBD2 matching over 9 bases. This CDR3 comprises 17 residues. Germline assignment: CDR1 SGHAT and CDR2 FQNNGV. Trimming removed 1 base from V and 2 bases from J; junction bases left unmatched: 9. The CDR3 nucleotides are TGTGCCAGCAGCTTAGGAGTTGGGCTAGCGGGAACCTACGAGCAGTACTTC. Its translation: CASSLGVGLAGTYEQYF. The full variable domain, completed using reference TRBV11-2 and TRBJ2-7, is EAGVAQSPRYKIIEKRQSVAFWCNPISGHATLYWYQQILGQGPKLLIQFQNNGVVDDSQLPKDRFSAERLKGVDSTLKIQPAKLEDSAVYLCASSLGVGLAGTYEQYFGPGTRLTVT.

The CDR3 protein is CASSLWLAGASDEQYF. As DNA, the CDR3 is TGTGCCAGCAGCTTATGGCTAGCGGGAGCCTCGGACGAGCAGTACTTC. The chain combines TRBV7-2 with TRBJ2-7; 10 bases are a match to TRBD2. The CDR3 extends over 16 amino acids. J lost 5 bases, V lost 2 bases, and 9 bases had no gene match. CDR1 is SGHTA, CDR2 FQGNSA, per germline.

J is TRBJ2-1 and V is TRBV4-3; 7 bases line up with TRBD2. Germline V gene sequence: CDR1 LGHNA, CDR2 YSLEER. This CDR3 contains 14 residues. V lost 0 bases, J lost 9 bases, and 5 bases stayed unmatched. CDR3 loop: CASSQESLAVEQFF. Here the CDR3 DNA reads TGCGCCAGCAGCCAAGAATCCCTAGCGGTTGAGCAGTTCTTC.

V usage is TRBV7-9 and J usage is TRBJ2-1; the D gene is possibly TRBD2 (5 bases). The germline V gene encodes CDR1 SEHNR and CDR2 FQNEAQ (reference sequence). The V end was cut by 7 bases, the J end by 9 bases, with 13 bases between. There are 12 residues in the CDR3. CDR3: CASTLEGREQFF. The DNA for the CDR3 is TGTGCCAGCACTCTAGAGGGTCGTGAGCAGTTCTTC. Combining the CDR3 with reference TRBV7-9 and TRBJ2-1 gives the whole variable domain DTGVSQNPRHKITKRGQNVTFRCDPISEHNRLYWYRQTLGQGPEFLTYFQNEAQLEKSRLLSDRFSAERPKGSFSTLEIQRTEQGDSAMYLCASTLEGREQFFGPGTRLTVL.

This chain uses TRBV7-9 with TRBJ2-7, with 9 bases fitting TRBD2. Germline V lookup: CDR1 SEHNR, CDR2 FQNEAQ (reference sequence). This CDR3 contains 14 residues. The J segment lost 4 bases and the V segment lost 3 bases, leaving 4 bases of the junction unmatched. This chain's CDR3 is CASSFSGREYEQYF. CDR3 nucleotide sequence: TGTGCCAGCAGCTTTAGCGGGAGAGAATACGAGCAGTACTTC.

This chain's CDR3 is CASSLAPWGGGQFF. The CDR3 DNA reads as TGTGCCAGCAGCTTAGCTCCCTGGGGAGGGGGGCAGTTCTTC. The chain couples TRBV7-9 to TRBJ2-1; a weak D match, TRBD2 (7 bases). The germline V gene has CDR1 SEHNR and CDR2 FQNEAQ (reference sequence). Trimming cost V 0 bases and J 12 bases, with 15 bases left between them. The CDR3 totals 14 residues. Complete variable domain (other parts from reference TRBV7-9 and TRBJ2-1): DTGVSQNPRHKITKRGQNVTFRCDPISEHNRLYWYRQTLGQGPEFLTYFQNEAQLEKSRLLSDRFSAERPKGSFSTLEIQRTEQGDSAMYLCASSLAPWGGGQFFGPGTRLTVL.

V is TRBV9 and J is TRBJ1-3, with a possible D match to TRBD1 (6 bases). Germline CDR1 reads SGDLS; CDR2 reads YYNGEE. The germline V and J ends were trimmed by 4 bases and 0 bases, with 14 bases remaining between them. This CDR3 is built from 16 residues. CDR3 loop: CASSHGQQHSGNTIYF. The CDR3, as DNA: TGTGCCAGCAGCCACGGACAGCAGCACTCTGGAAACACCATATATTTT.

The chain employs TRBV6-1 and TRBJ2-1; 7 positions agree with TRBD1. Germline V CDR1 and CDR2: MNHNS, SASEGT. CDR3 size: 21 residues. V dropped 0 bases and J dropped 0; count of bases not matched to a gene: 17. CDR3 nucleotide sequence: TGTGCCAGCAGTGAAGCGCTTTTCGTGTTAGGGGGCGCGATCTCCTACAATGAGCAGTTCTTC. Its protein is CASSEALFVLGGAISYNEQFF.

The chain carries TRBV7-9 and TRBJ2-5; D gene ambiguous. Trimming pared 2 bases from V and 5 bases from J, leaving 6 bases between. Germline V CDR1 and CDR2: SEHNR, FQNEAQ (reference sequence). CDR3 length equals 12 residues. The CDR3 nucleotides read TGTGCCAGCAGCTTATCCTTTGAGACCCAGTACTTC. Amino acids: CASSLSFETQYF.

Here the CDR3 DNA reads TGTGCCAGCGAGGCCGGACTAGCGGGAGCTGGGGCCAACGTCCTGACTTTC. It translates to CASEAGLAGAGANVLTF. This chain uses TRBV2 with TRBJ2-6; 13 bases agree with TRBD2. V shed 8 bases and J 2 bases; nucleotides not matched to a gene: 6. The germline V gene has CDR1 SNHLY and CDR2 FYNNEI. The CDR3 loop spans 17 amino acids.

As DNA, the CDR3 is TGTGCCAGCAGCCCCGCCGTGACCAGGGCGGAAAACTATGGCTACACCTTC. Protein product: CASSPAVTRAENYGYTF. The chain carries TRBV7-9 and TRBJ1-2, with D maybe TRBD1 (5 bases). Trimming removed 5 bases at V and 2 bases at J, with 21 bases between. The CDR3 is made up of 17 amino acids. Germline V gene sequence: CDR1 SEHNR, CDR2 FQNEAQ (reference sequence).

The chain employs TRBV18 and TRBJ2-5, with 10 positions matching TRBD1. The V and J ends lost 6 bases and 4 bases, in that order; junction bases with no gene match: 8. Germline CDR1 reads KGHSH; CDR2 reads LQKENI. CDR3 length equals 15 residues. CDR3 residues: CASSHNGQGGETQYF. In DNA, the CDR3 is TGTGCCAGCTCCCATAACGGACAGGGGGGAGAGACCCAGTACTTC.

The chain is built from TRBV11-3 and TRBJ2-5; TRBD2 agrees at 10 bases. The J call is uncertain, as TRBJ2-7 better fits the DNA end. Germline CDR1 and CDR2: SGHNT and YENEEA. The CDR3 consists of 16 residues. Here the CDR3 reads CASSLVPSGGHYEQYF. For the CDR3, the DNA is TGTGCCAGCAGCTTAGTGCCTAGCGGGGGCCACTACGAGCAGTACTTC.

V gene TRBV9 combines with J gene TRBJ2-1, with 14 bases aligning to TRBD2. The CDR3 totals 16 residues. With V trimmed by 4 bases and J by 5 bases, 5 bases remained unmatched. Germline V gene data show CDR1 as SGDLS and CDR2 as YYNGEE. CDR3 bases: TGTGCCAGCAGCACTCGACTAGCGGGAGGGCACAATGAGCAGTTCTTC. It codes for CASSTRLAGGHNEQFF.

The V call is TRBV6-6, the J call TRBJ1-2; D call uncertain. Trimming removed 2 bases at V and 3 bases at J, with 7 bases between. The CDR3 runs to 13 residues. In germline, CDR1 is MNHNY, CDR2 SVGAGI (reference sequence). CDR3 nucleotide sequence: TGTGCCAGCAGTTACCGGTCTCACTATGGCTACACCTTC. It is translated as CASSYRSHYGYTF.

The CDR3 DNA reads as TGTGCCAGCAGCCCATTTCTAGCGGGAGGACGCTACGAGCAGTACTTC. Encoded protein: CASSPFLAGGRYEQYF. The chain uses TRBV9 and TRBJ2-7; 11 bases line up with TRBD2. CDR1 and CDR2 (germline): SGDLS, YYNGEE. CDR3 length equals 16 residues. V dropped 4 bases and J dropped 3; count of bases not matched to a gene: 9.

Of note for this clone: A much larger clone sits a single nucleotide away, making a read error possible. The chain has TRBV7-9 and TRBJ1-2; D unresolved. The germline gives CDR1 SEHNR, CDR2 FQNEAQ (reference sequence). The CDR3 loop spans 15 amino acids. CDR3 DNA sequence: TGTGCCAGCAGCTTAGTGGAGGGCCTGGACTATGGCTACATCTTC. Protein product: CASSLVEGLDYGYIF. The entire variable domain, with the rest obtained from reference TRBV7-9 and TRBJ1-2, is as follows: DTGVSQNPRHKITKRGQNVTFRCDPISEHNRLYWYRQTLGQGPEFLTYFQNEAQLEKSRLLSDRFSAERPKGSFSTLEIQRTEQGDSAMYLCASSLVEGLDYGYIFGSGTRLTVV.